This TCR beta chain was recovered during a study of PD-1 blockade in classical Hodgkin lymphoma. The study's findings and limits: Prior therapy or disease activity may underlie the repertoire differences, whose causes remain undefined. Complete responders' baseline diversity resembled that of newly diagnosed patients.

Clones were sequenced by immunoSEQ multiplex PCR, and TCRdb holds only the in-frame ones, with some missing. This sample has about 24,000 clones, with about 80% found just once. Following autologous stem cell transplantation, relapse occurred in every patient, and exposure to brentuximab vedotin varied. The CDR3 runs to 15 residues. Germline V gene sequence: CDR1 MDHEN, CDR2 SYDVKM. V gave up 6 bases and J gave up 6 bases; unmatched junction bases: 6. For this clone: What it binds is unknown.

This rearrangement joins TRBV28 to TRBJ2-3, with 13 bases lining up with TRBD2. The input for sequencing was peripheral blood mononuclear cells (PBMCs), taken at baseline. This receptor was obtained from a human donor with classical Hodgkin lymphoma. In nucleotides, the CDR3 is TGTGCCAGCAGACCTTTGACTAGCGGGGGGGATACGCAGTATTTT. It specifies CASRPLTSGGDTQYF.